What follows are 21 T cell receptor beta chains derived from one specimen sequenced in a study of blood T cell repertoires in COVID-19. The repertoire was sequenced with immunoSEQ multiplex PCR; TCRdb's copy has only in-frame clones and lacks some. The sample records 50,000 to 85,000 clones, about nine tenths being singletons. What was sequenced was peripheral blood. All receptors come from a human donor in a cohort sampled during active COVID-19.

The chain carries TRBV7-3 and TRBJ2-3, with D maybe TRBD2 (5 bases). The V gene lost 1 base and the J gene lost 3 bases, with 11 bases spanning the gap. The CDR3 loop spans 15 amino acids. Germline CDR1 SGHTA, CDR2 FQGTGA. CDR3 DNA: TGTGCCAGCAGCTTAATTTCCGGGATTACAGATACGCAGTATTTT. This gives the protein CASSLISGITDTQYF.

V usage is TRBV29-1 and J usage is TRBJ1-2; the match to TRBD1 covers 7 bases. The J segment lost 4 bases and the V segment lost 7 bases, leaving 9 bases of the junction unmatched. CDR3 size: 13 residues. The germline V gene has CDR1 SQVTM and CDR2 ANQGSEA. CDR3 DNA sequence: TGCAGCGCGGTAACAGGGGATGGCTATGGCTACACCTTC. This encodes CSAVTGDGYGYTF.

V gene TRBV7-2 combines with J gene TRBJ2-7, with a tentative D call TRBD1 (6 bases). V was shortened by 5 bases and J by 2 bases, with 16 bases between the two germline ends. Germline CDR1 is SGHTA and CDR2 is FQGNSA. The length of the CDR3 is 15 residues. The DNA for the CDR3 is TGTGCCAGCAGCGATCCGACAGGACGAACCTACGAGCAGTACTTC. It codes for CASSDPTGRTYEQYF.

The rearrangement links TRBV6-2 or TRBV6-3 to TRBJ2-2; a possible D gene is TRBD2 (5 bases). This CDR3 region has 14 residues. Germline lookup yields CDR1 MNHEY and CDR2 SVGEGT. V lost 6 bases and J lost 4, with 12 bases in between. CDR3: CASSLRRGTGELFF. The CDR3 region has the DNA TGTGCCAGCAGCCTCCGCCGGGGCACCGGGGAGCTGTTTTTT.

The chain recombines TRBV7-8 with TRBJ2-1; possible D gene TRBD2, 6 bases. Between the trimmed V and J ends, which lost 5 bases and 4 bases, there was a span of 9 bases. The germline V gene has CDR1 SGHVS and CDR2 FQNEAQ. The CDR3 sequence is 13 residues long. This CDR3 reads CASSPGTYNEQFF. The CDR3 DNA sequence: TGTGCCAGCAGCCCAGGGACTTACAATGAGCAGTTCTTC.

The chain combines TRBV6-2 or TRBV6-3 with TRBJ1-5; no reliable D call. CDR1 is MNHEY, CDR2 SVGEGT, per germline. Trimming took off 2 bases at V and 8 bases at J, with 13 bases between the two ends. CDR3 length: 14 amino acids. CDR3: CASSYVSRSEPQHF. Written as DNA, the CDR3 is TGTGCCAGCAGTTACGTTTCGAGGTCTGAGCCCCAGCATTTT.

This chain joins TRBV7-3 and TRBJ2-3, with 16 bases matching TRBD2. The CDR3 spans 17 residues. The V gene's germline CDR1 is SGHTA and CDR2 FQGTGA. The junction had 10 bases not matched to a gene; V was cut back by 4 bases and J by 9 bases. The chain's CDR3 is CASSSGGLAGGLVTQYF. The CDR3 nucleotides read TGTGCCAGCAGCTCCGGGGGACTAGCGGGAGGGCTGGTGACGCAGTATTTT. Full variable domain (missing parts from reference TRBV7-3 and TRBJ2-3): GAGVSQTPSNKVTEKGKYVELRCDPISGHTALYWYRQSLGQGPEFLIYFQGTGAADDSGLPNDRFFAVRPEGSVSTLKIQRTERGDSAVYLCASSSGGLAGGLVTQYFGPGTRLTVL.

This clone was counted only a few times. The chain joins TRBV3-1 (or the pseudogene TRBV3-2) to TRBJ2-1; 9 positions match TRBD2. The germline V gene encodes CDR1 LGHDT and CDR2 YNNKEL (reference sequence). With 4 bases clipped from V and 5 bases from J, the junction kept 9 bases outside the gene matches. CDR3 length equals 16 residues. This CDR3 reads CASSLLAPSGDNEQFF. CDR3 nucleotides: TGTGCCAGCAGCCTCCTAGCTCCTAGCGGGGACAATGAGCAGTTCTTC.

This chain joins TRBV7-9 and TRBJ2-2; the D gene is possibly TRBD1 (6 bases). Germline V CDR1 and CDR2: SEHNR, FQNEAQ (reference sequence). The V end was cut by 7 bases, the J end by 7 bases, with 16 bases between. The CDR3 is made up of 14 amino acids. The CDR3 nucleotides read TGTGCCAGCATAGCTCTTGGGGGCCACGGGGAGCTGTTTTTT. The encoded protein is CASIALGGHGELFF.

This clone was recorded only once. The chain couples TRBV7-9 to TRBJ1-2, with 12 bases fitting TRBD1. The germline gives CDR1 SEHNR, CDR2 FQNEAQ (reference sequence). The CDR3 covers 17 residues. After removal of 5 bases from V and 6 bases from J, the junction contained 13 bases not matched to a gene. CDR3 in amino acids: CASSRAGGTGGENGYTF. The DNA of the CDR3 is TGTGCCAGCAGCCGAGCCGGTGGGACAGGGGGCGAGAATGGCTACACCTTC.

CDR3 region: CASSPSASNQPQHF. The CDR3 DNA reads TGTGCCAGCAGTCCTAGCGCAAGCAATCAGCCCCAGCATTTT. This chain connects TRBV6-6 to TRBJ1-5, with D unclear. This CDR3 is built from 14 residues. Germline values: CDR1 MNHNY, CDR2 SVGAGI (reference sequence). The germline V and J ends were trimmed by 5 bases and 1 base, with 9 bases remaining between them.

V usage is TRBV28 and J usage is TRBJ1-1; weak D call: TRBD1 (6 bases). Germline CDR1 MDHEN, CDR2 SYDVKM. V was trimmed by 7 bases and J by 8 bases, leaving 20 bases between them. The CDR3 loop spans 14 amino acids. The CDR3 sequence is CASTGGRGVLEAFF. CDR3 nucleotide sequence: TGTGCCAGCACAGGCGGCAGGGGAGTTTTGGAAGCTTTCTTT. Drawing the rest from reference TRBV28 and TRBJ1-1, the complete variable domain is DVKVTQSSRYLVKRTGEKVFLECVQDMDHENMFWYRQDPGLGLRLIYFSYDVKMKEKGDIPEGYSVSREKKERFSLILESASTNQTSMYLCASTGGRGVLEAFFGQGTRLTVV.

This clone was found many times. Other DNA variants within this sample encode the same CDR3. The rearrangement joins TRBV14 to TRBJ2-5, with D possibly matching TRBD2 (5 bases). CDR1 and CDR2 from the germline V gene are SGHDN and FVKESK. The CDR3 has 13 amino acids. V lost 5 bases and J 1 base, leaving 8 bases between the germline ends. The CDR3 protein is CASSWTAQETQYF. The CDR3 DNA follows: TGTGCCAGCAGCTGGACTGCCCAAGAGACCCAGTACTTC.

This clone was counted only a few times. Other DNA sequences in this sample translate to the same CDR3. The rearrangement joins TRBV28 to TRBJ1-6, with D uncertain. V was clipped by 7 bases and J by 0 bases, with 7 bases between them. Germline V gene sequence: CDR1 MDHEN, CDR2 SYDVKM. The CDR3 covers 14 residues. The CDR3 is CASKRSSYNSPLHF. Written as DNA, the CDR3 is TGTGCCAGCAAGCGAAGCTCCTATAATTCACCCCTCCACTTT. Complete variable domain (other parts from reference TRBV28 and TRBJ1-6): DVKVTQSSRYLVKRTGEKVFLECVQDMDHENMFWYRQDPGLGLRLIYFSYDVKMKEKGDIPEGYSVSREKKERFSLILESASTNQTSMYLCASKRSSYNSPLHFGNGTRLTVT.

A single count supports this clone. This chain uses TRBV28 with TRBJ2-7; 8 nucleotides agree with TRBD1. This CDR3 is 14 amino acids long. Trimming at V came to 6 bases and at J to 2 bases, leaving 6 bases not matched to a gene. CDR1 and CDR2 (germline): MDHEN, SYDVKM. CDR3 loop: CASSVRTGTYEQYF. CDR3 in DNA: TGTGCCAGCAGCGTTAGGACAGGGACCTACGAGCAGTACTTC.

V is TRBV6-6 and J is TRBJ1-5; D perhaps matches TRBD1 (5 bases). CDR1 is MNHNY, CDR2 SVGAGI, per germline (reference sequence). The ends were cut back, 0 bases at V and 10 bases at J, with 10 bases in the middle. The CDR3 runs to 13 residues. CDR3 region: CASSYSGWGPQHF. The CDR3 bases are TGTGCCAGCAGTTACTCGGGCTGGGGCCCCCAGCATTTT.

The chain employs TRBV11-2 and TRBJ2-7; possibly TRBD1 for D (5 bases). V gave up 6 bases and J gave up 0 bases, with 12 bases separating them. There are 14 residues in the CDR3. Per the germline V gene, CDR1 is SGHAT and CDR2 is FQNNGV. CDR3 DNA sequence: TGTGCCAGCAGACGCCAGGGTAACTCCTACGAGCAGTACTTC. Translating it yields CASRRQGNSYEQYF. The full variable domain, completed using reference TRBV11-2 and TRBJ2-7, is EAGVAQSPRYKIIEKRQSVAFWCNPISGHATLYWYQQILGQGPKLLIQFQNNGVVDDSQLPKDRFSAERLKGVDSTLKIQPAKLEDSAVYLCASRRQGNSYEQYFGPGTRLTVT.

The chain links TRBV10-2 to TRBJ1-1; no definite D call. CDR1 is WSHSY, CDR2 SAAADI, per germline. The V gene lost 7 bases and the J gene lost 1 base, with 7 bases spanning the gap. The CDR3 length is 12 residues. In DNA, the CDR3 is TGCGCCAGCACCCACTGGAACACTGAAGCTTTCTTT. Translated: CASTHWNTEAFF.

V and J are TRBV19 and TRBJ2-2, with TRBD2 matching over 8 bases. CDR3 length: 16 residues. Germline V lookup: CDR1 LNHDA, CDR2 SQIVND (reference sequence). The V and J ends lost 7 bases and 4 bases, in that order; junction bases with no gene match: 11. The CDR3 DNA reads TGTGCCAGTATTCCCTCGGGTAGCGGGGCCACCGGGGAGCTGTTTTTT. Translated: CASIPSGSGATGELFF.

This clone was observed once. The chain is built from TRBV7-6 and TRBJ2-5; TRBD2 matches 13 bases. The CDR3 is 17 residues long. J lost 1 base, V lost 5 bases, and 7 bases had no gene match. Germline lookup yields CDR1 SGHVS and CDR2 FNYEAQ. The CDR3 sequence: CASSKGLAGAPQETQYF. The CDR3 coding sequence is TGTGCCAGCAGCAAAGGACTAGCGGGGGCCCCCCAAGAGACCCAGTACTTC.

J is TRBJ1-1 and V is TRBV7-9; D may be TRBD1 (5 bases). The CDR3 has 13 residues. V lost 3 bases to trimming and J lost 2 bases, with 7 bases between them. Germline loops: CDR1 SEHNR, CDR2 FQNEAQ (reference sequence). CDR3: CASSFDSNTEAFF. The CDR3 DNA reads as TGTGCCAGCAGCTTTGACAGCAACACTGAAGCTTTCTTT.